Below, one T cell receptor beta chain is given with its context. Authors' analysis steps: Nucleated cell counts were estimated from reference gene primer amplification. The data were produced by immunoSEQ multiplex PCR, yet TCRdb's version contains in-frame clones alone and is incomplete. From that table come the V and J calls and clone size; the DNA was used to work out D and trimming. The table includes under 300,000 clones, 75% to 90% detected once. The data belong to a study of blood T cell repertoires in COVID-19. Study at large: Some COVID-19 samples were acute and others convalescent; all came from the United States, Italy and Spain. T cells, B-cell-depleted T cells, or PBMCs supplied cDNA or gDNA.

The germline gives CDR1 MNHNY, CDR2 SVGAGI (reference sequence). The CDR3 spans 15 residues. The V segment lost 7 bases and the J segment 7 bases; nucleotides outside the gene matches: 15. This receptor was taken from a woman aged 70-85 years with acute or convalescent COVID-19. Sequencing was performed on peripheral blood. This chain joins TRBV6-6 and TRBJ2-7, with 8 bases that match TRBD2. The CDR3 loop reads CASNNLAGGGGEQYF. The CDR3 nucleotides read TGTGCCAGCAATAACCTAGCGGGTGGAGGGGGGGAGCAGTACTTC.